The 25 T cell receptor beta chains presented below share a single source sample, sequenced in a study of OX40 agonist ivuxolimab in advanced cancers. The method behind the library was the immunoSEQ multiplex PCR assay. Imported from immuneACCESS, the table was reduced by TCRdb to in-frame sequences with V and J called. These copies leave out some clones; in studies compared against another copy, an unresolved V gene accounts for under half, and the cause of the remainder is not known. This sample holds around 60,000 clones; about four fifths were observed only once. The leading ten clones occupy 1.5% to 2% of the sample. The source was CD4+ or CD8+ T cells sorted from blood, collected in a trial of the OX40 agonist ivuxolimab. These receptor sequences come from an adult with an advanced solid tumor such as melanoma, head and neck, liver or kidney cancer.

This rearrangement joins TRBV18 to TRBJ1-2; D gene ambiguous. Trimming removed 6 bases from V and 5 bases from J, with 16 bases in between. This CDR3 is 14 amino acids long. CDR1 and CDR2 from the germline V gene are KGHSH and LQKENI. The CDR3 reads CASSWEGAGYGYTF. The CDR3 nucleotides are TGTGCCAGCTCGTGGGAGGGCGCGGGATATGGCTACACCTTC.

The J gene is TRBJ2-1, the V gene TRBV4-1; 7 positions agree with TRBD1. V was pared by 0 bases and J by 4 bases, with 3 bases of the junction left unmatched. Per the germline V gene, CDR1 is MGHRA and CDR2 is YSYEKL. CDR3 length equals 15 residues. CDR3 residues: CASSQDKGQYNEQFF. The CDR3 DNA follows: TGCGCCAGCAGCCAAGACAAGGGACAGTACAATGAGCAGTTCTTC.

The chain employs TRBV7-2 and TRBJ2-1; TRBD2 is a possible D gene (5 bases). V shed 4 bases and J shed 9 bases, with 16 bases lying between them. The length of the CDR3 is 14 residues. The germline V gene encodes CDR1 SGHTA and CDR2 FQGNSA. The CDR3 DNA sequence: TGTGCCAGCAGCTCACGAATACTAGTAGGTGAGCAGTTCTTC. Translated: CASSSRILVGEQFF.

V and J are TRBV7-9 and TRBJ2-5; no reliable D call. Germline loops: CDR1 SEHNR, CDR2 FQNEAQ (reference sequence). Trimming shortened V by 2 bases and J by 1 base, and 20 bases separated the two germline ends. There are 18 residues in the CDR3. In nucleotides, the CDR3 is TGTGCCAGCAGCTTATTATCCTTTCCGGAACTGCCCCAAGAGACCCAGTACTTC. Amino acid sequence: CASSLLSFPELPQETQYF.

This sequence joins TRBV5-1 and TRBJ2-4; 7 bases are a match to TRBD2. This CDR3 has 15 amino acids. The germline CDR1 and CDR2 sequences are SGHRS and YFSETQ. J gave up 8 bases and V 1 base, and 9 bases lay outside the gene matches. The CDR3 loop reads CASSLNSLRGDIQYF. In nucleotides, the CDR3 is TGCGCCAGCAGCTTGAATTCCCTACGGGGGGACATTCAGTACTTC. Complete variable domain (other parts from reference TRBV5-1 and TRBJ2-4): KAGVTQTPRYLIKTRGQQVTLSCSPISGHRSVSWYQQTPGQGLQFLFEYFSETQRNKGNFPGRFSGRQFSNSRSEMNVSTLELGDSALYLCASSLNSLRGDIQYFGAGTRLSVL.

The CDR3 coding sequence is TGTGCCAGCAGTGGACAGTCCACAGATACGCAGTATTTT. The encoded protein is CASSGQSTDTQYF. The rearrangement uses TRBV2 and TRBJ2-3, with D possibly matching TRBD1 (5 bases). The germline V and J ends were trimmed by 4 bases and 2 bases, with 7 bases remaining between them. CDR3 size: 13 residues. Looked up from germline, CDR1 is SNHLY and CDR2 is FYNNEI.

The chain carries TRBV7-3 and TRBJ2-1, with TRBD1 matching over 7 bases. CDR1 and CDR2 from the germline V gene are SGHTA and FQGTGA. V was pared by 4 bases and J by 4 bases, with 10 bases of the junction left unmatched. The CDR3 runs 16 residues. The CDR3 sequence: CASSYMTGSLYNEQFF. The CDR3 DNA reads TGTGCCAGCAGCTACATGACAGGGAGCCTATACAATGAGCAGTTCTTC.

This clone was counted a few times. Mismatch with germline at one junction end may stem from a read error. The chain recombines TRBV2 with TRBJ1-2; D is uncertain. The CDR3 sequence is 8 residues long. Germline CDR1 SNHLY, CDR2 FYNNEI. The CDR3 reads CASSRESF. The CDR3, as DNA: TGTGCCAGCAGCCGAGAGAGCTTC.

The chain links TRBV4-3 to TRBJ2-6; D call uncertain. The CDR3 totals 18 residues. Trimming stripped 4 bases from V and 1 base from J, with 17 bases between. The germline V gene encodes CDR1 LGHNA and CDR2 YSLEER. DNA for the CDR3: TGCGCCAGCAGCCCCGCACCGCTCATGGGATCTGGGGCCAACGTCCTGACTTTC. Its protein product is CASSPAPLMGSGANVLTF.

The chain combines TRBV5-4 with TRBJ2-7; D may match TRBD1 or TRBD2 (5 bases each). Trimming removed 5 bases at V and 1 base at J, with 10 bases between. The CDR3 loop spans 13 amino acids. Germline-derived CDR1 and CDR2 are SGHNT and YYREEE (reference sequence). CDR3 DNA: TGTGCCAGCAGAAGGGACCTATCCTACGAGCAGTACTTC. Its translation: CASRRDLSYEQYF.

This chain uses TRBV5-1 with TRBJ2-3; TRBD2 agrees at 13 bases. J was trimmed by 5 bases and V by 3 bases; bases with no gene match: 6. Per the germline V gene, CDR1 is SGHRS and CDR2 is YFSETQ. The CDR3 consists of 16 residues. The CDR3 loop is CASSSWTSGGQDTQYF. The DNA of the CDR3 is TGCGCCAGCAGCTCCTGGACTAGCGGGGGCCAAGATACGCAGTATTTT.

This clone was recorded once. The rearrangement joins TRBV11-1 to TRBJ2-3; 8 bases agree with TRBD2. CDR1 is SGHAT and CDR2 is FQDESV in the germline V gene (reference sequence). V shed 1 base, J shed 4 bases, and the junction held 4 bases outside the gene matches. This CDR3 contains 15 residues. The CDR3 reads CASSLVAGGADTQYF. Here the CDR3 DNA reads TGTGCCAGCAGCTTAGTTGCGGGAGGAGCAGATACGCAGTATTTT. Combining the CDR3 with reference TRBV11-1 and TRBJ2-3 gives the whole variable domain EAEVAQSPRYKITEKSQAVAFWCDPISGHATLYWYRQILGQGPELLVQFQDESVVDDSQLPKDRFSAERLKGVDSTLKIQPAELGDSAMYLCASSLVAGGADTQYFGPGTRLTVL.

In this sample, this clone turned up once. For the CDR3, the DNA is TGTGCCAGCAGCGACACGGCAGCAGGGTGGCAAAATGAAAAACTGTTTTTT. It encodes CASSDTAAGWQNEKLFF. The genes are TRBV27 and TRBJ1-4; D may be TRBD1 (5 bases). The CDR3 sequence is 17 residues long. Germline V gene lookup returns CDR1 MNHEY and CDR2 SMNVEV (reference sequence). V was cut by 6 bases and J by 5 bases, with 22 bases left in between.

In DNA, the CDR3 is TGTGCCAGCAGCCAAGTCGTGGGGAACACTGAAGCTTTCTTT. This encodes CASSQVVGNTEAFF. The chain is built from TRBV4-2 and TRBJ1-1, with D unresolved. Per germline, CDR1 LGHNA and CDR2 YNFKEQ. This CDR3 comprises 14 residues. V was pared by 1 base and J by 1 base, with 7 bases between.

This chain uses TRBV6-6 with TRBJ2-5; D may match TRBD1 or TRBD2 (5 bases each). The CDR3 is 12 amino acids. The germline V gene has CDR1 MNHNY and CDR2 SVGAGI (reference sequence). V lost 4 bases and J lost 5, with 8 bases in between. CDR3 region: CASSLEGETQYF. In nucleotides, the CDR3 is TGTGCCAGCAGTTTAGAGGGGGAGACCCAGTACTTC.

This clone has only one observation. This sequence joins TRBV9 and TRBJ1-1, with TRBD1 as a possible D gene (5 bases). Germline-derived CDR1 and CDR2 are SGDLS and YYNGEE. Deletions cut 4 bases from V and 4 bases from J, with 14 bases between. CDR3 length equals 14 residues. The CDR3 loop reads CASSQSAGGTEAFF. The DNA of the CDR3 is TGTGCCAGCAGCCAGTCCGCGGGGGGCACTGAAGCTTTCTTT.

The genes are TRBV7-2 and TRBJ2-1; 9 bases map to TRBD2. Trimming cost V 2 bases and J 10 bases; bases outside gene matches: 3. The CDR3 length is 13 residues. The germline CDR1 and CDR2 sequences are SGHTA and FQGNSA. Here the CDR3 reads CASSLLREGEQFF. CDR3 nucleotide sequence: TGTGCCAGCAGCTTACTGCGGGAGGGGGAGCAGTTCTTC.

This clone was observed a single time. This sequence joins TRBV4-1 and TRBJ2-3; tentatively, D is TRBD2 (6 bases). This CDR3 has 16 amino acids. The V gene's germline CDR1 is MGHRA and CDR2 YSYEKL. The ends were cut back, 0 bases at V and 2 bases at J, with 12 bases in the middle. The CDR3: CASSQDLGTYTDTQYF. The CDR3 DNA reads TGCGCCAGCAGCCAAGATCTCGGGACTTACACAGATACGCAGTATTTT.

The chain links TRBV7-6 to TRBJ2-1; D is perhaps TRBD1 or TRBD2 (5 bases each). Between the trimmed V and J ends, which lost 8 bases and 3 bases, there was a span of 8 bases. There are 12 residues in the CDR3. Germline V gene data show CDR1 as SGHVS and CDR2 as FNYEAQ. The CDR3 is CASGTLYNEQFF. CDR3 in DNA: TGTGCCAGCGGGACCCTCTACAATGAGCAGTTCTTC.

The CDR3 spells CASSVTSGDYNEQFF. The CDR3 coding sequence is TGTGCCAGTAGTGTTACTAGCGGGGATTACAATGAGCAGTTCTTC. The genes are TRBV19 and TRBJ2-1, with TRBD2 matching 10 bases. Losses at the gene ends were 5 bases for V and 4 bases for J; bases not matched to a gene: 5. The germline CDR1 and CDR2 sequences are LNHDA and SQIVND (reference sequence). The CDR3 contains 15 residues.

The J gene is TRBJ1-1, the V gene TRBV19; TRBD1 matches at 7 bases. Looked up from germline, CDR1 is LNHDA and CDR2 is SQIVND (reference sequence). V shed 11 bases, J shed 1 base, and the junction held 7 bases outside the gene matches. The CDR3 covers 13 residues. The CDR3 region is CAPGGQANTEAFF. CDR3 sequence (DNA): TGTGCCCCAGGGGGGCAGGCGAACACTGAAGCTTTCTTT.

The chain links TRBV6-5 to TRBJ2-3; D is unresolved. The CDR3 totals 11 residues. Per germline, CDR1 MNHEY and CDR2 SVGAGI. Trimming cost V 8 bases and J 2 bases, with 5 bases left between them. CDR3: CASGNTDTQYF. The CDR3 bases are TGTGCCAGCGGGAACACAGATACGCAGTATTTT.

Concerning this clone itself: A read error may account for a junction end that differs from germline. The rearrangement joins TRBV7-8 to TRBJ2-7, with 9 bases that match TRBD1. This CDR3 has 15 residues. The germline CDR1 and CDR2 sequences are SGHVS and FQNEAQ. CDR3 loop: CASSLDRDRVAEQYF. The CDR3 region has the DNA TGTGCCAGCAGTTTAGACCGGGACAGGGTGGCCGAGCAGTACTTC.

The V and J genes are TRBV5-4 and TRBJ2-3; a possible D gene is TRBD1 (5 bases). This CDR3 comprises 14 residues. V was clipped by 0 bases and J by 2 bases, with 7 bases between them. Germline CDR1 is SGHNT and CDR2 is YYREEE (reference sequence). This CDR3 reads CASSLGRATDTQYF. CDR3 coding DNA: TGTGCCAGCAGCTTGGGCAGGGCCACAGATACGCAGTATTTT.

A single count supports this clone. The CDR3 loop reads CASSADGSSYNEQFF. The CDR3 DNA reads TGTGCCAGCAGTGCGGACGGCAGCTCCTACAATGAGCAGTTCTTC. J is TRBJ2-1 and V is TRBV2; no firm D call. V lost 4 bases to trimming and J lost 0 bases, with 10 bases between them. Per germline, CDR1 SNHLY and CDR2 FYNNEI. The CDR3 has 15 amino acids. Full variable domain (rest looked up from reference TRBV2 and TRBJ2-1): EPEVTQTPSHQVTQMGQEVILRCVPISNHLYFYWYRQILGQKVEFLVSFYNNEISEKSEIFDDQFSVERPDGSNFTLKIRSTKLEDSAMYFCASSADGSSYNEQFFGPGTRLTVL.